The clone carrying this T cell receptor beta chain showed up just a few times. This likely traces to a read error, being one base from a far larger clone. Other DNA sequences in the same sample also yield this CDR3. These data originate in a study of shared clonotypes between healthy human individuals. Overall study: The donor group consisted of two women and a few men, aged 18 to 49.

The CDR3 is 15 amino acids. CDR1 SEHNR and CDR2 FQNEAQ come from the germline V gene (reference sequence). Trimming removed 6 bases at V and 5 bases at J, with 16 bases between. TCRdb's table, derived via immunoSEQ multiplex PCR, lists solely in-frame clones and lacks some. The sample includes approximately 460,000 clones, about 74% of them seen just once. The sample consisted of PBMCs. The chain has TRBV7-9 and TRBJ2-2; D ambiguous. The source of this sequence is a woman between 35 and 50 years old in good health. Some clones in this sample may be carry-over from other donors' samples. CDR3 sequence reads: CASSSPKIRTGELFF. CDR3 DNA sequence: TGTGCCAGCAGTTCTCCCAAAATAAGGACCGGGGAGCTGTTTTTT.